This T cell receptor (beta chain) was recovered during a study of cytomegalovirus exposure and HLA in healthy donors. General study points: Near-uniform donor sequencing depth was presumed by presence/absence analyses. Being productive about 90% or about 30% of the time was typical of most TCR beta V segments in an earlier analysis. DRB1 showed the most TCR associations and HLA-C the fewest in a later analysis, as rates varied by HLA locus.

Germline trimming cut 0 bases from V and 3 bases from J; bases unmatched to any gene: 2. The germline V gene has CDR1 SGDLS and CDR2 YYNGEE. This CDR3 region has 14 residues. In the PCR, 60 Vbeta and 13 Jbeta primers were used. Sequencing was performed with immunoSEQ multiplex PCR; in TCRdb, only in-frame clones are kept and a portion is missing. The sample holds roughly 200,000 clones, around 78% seen once. On this clone: As yet, its antigen is unknown.

The sample taken for sequencing was PBMCs. V is TRBV9 and J is TRBJ1-2, with 7 bases lining up with TRBD1. The sequence came from a man aged 30-40 years in good health and CMV-seronegative. The CDR3 DNA is TGTGCCAGCAGCGTAGGCACAGGGGACTATGGCTACACCTTC. Its protein product is CASSVGTGDYGYTF. The entire variable domain, with the rest obtained from reference TRBV9 and TRBJ1-2, is as follows: DSGVTQTPKHLITATGQRVTLRCSPRSGDLSVYWYQQSLDQGLQFLIQYYNGEERAKGNILERFSAQQFPDLHSELNLSSLELGDSALYFCASSVGTGDYGYTFGSGTRLTVV.